This TCR beta chain was profiled in a study of lymphopenia after photon versus proton radiotherapy. Study observations and caveats: Oligoclonal CD8+ Temra expansion after nadir drove photon patients' diversity drop. Survival link was tested only in deceased patients; proton benefit remains a possibility. Larger post-nadir TCR diversity loss correlated inversely with survival in deceased patients.

For this clone: What it binds is unknown.

Generated by immunoSEQ multiplex PCR, the TCRdb table keeps only in-frame clones and is missing some. Of about 83,000 clones in the sample, around 88% are singletons; the top ten hold more than 1.2%. The specimen was peripheral blood, collected from a patient treated with proton-based radiotherapy. The clonotype comes from a man aged 55 to 70 with pancreatic cancer.

The CDR3 reads CASGLADTQYF. CDR3 DNA sequence: TGTGCTAGTGGTTTGGCCGATACGCAGTATTTT. This chain uses TRBV12-5 with TRBJ2-3; no reliable D call. The germline gives CDR1 LGHNT, CDR2 FRNRAP. The germline V and J ends were trimmed by 1 base and 6 bases, with 2 bases remaining between them. The CDR3 extends over 11 amino acids.